The 9 T cell receptor beta chains reported below all come from one sample, sequenced in a study of blood T cell repertoires in COVID-19. Clones were read by immunoSEQ multiplex PCR, and TCRdb kept only the in-frame ones, dropping some. This table has 150,000 to 200,000 clones, roughly 89% appearing once. The sequencing input was peripheral blood. The receptors stem from a woman aged 45-60 years with acute or convalescent COVID-19.

This clone has just a few counts. The V gene is TRBV7-8, the J gene TRBJ1-5; 7 bases match TRBD1. This CDR3 comprises 15 residues. In germline, CDR1 is SGHVS, CDR2 FQNEAQ. Germline trimming cut 3 bases from V and 3 bases from J; bases unmatched to any gene: 5. The CDR3 DNA is TGTGCCAGCAGCTTCTGGGGACAGCCCAATCAGCCCCAGCATTTT. Translated: CASSFWGQPNQPQHF. Full variable domain (outside the CDR3, taken from reference TRBV7-8 and TRBJ1-5): GAGVSQSPRYKVAKRGQDVALRCDPISGHVSLFWYQQALGQGPEFLTYFQNEAQLDKSGLPSDRFFAERPEGSVSTLKIQRTQQEDSAVYLCASSFWGQPNQPQHFGDGTRLSIL.

The V call is TRBV6-5, the J call TRBJ1-2, with D maybe TRBD1 (5 bases). There are 14 residues in the CDR3. Trimming stripped 7 bases from V and 3 bases from J, with 15 bases between. The germline V gene has CDR1 MNHEY and CDR2 SVGAGI. CDR3 in amino acids: CASINRGVDYGYTF. The CDR3 DNA is TGTGCCAGCATCAACCGGGGGGTGGACTATGGCTACACCTTC.

V usage is TRBV30 and J usage is TRBJ1-5; D possibly corresponds to TRBD1 (5 bases). Trimming stripped 2 bases from V and 6 bases from J, with 14 bases between. Germline assignment: CDR1 GTSNPN and CDR2 SVGIG (reference sequence). This CDR3 comprises 14 residues. The CDR3, as DNA: TGTGCCTGGAGTAAGCCAGGGCAGGGTCAGCCCCAGCATTTT. Translation: CAWSKPGQGQPQHF. The full variable domain, with the rest looked up from reference TRBV30 and TRBJ1-5, is SQTIHQWPATLVQPVGSPLSLECTVEGTSNPNLYWYRQAAGRGLQLLFYSVGIGQISSEVPQNLSASRPQDRQFILSSKKLLLSDSGFYLCAWSKPGQGQPQHFGDGTRLSIL.

This chain uses TRBV10-3 with TRBJ1-1, with D hard to call. V shed 4 bases and J shed 2 bases, with 5 bases lying between them. The CDR3 sequence is 12 residues long. Germline loops: CDR1 ENHRY, CDR2 SYGVKD. This CDR3 reads CAISASNTEAFF. The CDR3 nucleotides read TGTGCCATCAGTGCATCCAACACTGAAGCTTTCTTT.

The chain is built from TRBV5-1 and TRBJ1-2; TRBD1 agrees at 8 bases. The CDR3 covers 13 residues. V shed 4 bases and J 6 bases; nucleotides not matched to a gene: 5. The germline V gene encodes CDR1 SGHRS and CDR2 YFSETQ. CDR3 nucleotide sequence: TGCGCCAGCAGCAGGACAGGGAACCATGGCTACACCTTC. Translation: CASSRTGNHGYTF.

This chain's CDR3 is CASSSGTSGGPWDTQYF. CDR3 nucleotides: TGTGCCAGCAGTTCCGGGACTAGCGGGGGACCTTGGGATACGCAGTATTTT. This chain connects TRBV6-2 or TRBV6-3 to TRBJ2-3; the match to TRBD2 covers 14 bases. CDR1 MNHEY and CDR2 SVGEGT come from the germline V gene. CDR3 length equals 17 residues. J gave up 6 bases and V 4 bases, and 9 bases lay outside the gene matches.

The rearrangement uses TRBV7-2 and TRBJ1-6; tentatively, D is TRBD1 (5 bases). CDR3 length: 14 residues. The germline V gene has CDR1 SGHTA and CDR2 FQGNSA. Trimming pared 5 bases from V and 12 bases from J, leaving 17 bases between. CDR3 protein: CASSPYAGFVPLHF. As DNA, the CDR3 is TGTGCCAGCAGCCCTTACGCAGGGTTTGTACCCCTCCACTTT.

The chain uses TRBV5-5 and TRBJ1-6; 9 positions match TRBD1. The CDR3 extends over 15 amino acids. Per germline, CDR1 SGHKS and CDR2 YYEKEE (reference sequence). V was clipped by 3 bases and J by 13 bases; unmatched bases: 11. The CDR3 spells CASSWTGTGLFPLHF. The DNA of the CDR3 is TGTGCCAGCAGCTGGACCGGGACAGGGCTCTTCCCCCTCCACTTT.

The gene calls are TRBV19 and TRBJ1-5, with 9 positions matching TRBD1. Germline trimming cut 4 bases from V and 6 bases from J; bases unmatched to any gene: 10. The CDR3 is 16 amino acids. Germline V lookup: CDR1 LNHDA, CDR2 SQIVND (reference sequence). CDR3 in DNA: TGTGCCAGTAGTACCCGTGAGGGACAGGGCAGTCAGCCCCAGCATTTT. Translation gives CASSTREGQGSQPQHF.